This T cell receptor beta chain came from a study of blood T cell repertoires in COVID-19. On the study more broadly: Some COVID-19 samples were acute and others convalescent; all came from the United States, Italy and Spain. PBMCs, B-cell-depleted T cells, or T cells provided the cDNA or gDNA that made up the material.

This clone was detected once. In the original analysis: Nucleated cell number was recorded as an estimate derived from reference gene primer amplification. Profiling relied on immunoSEQ multiplex PCR, and the TCRdb table lists in-frame clones only, not all of them. V and J calls and clone size are copied from that table; D and trimming were computed from the DNA. The sample yields about 68,000 clones, 75% to 90% seen once. Germline CDR1 SGHDT, CDR2 YYEEEE. The V end was cut by 1 base, the J end by 4 bases, with 12 bases between. The CDR3 spans 15 residues. The gene calls are TRBV5-6 and TRBJ1-3; a weak D match, TRBD1 (6 bases). The specimen was peripheral blood. The receptor comes from a man aged 25 to 40 with acute or convalescent COVID-19. As DNA, the CDR3 is TGTGCCAGCAGCTTGTATAGGGACATCGGAAACACCATATATTTT. This encodes CASSLYRDIGNTIYF.